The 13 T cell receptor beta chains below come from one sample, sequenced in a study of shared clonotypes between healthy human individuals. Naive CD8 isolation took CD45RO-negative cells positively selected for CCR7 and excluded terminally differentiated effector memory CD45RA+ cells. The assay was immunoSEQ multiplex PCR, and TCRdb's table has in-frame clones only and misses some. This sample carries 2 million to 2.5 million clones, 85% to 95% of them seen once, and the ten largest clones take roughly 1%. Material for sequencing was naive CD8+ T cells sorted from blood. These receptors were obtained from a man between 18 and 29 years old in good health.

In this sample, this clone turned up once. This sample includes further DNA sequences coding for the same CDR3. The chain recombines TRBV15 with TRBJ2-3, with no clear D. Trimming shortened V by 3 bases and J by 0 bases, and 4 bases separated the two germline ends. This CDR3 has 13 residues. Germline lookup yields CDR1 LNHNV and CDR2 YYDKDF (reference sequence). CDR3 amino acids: CATSSDSTDTQYF. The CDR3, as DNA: TGTGCCACCAGCAGTGATAGCACAGATACGCAGTATTTT. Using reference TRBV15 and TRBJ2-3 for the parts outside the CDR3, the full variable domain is DAMVIQNPRYQVTQFGKPVTLSCSQTLNHNVMYWYQQKSSQAPKLLFHYYDKDFNNEADTPDNFQSRRPNTSFCFLDIRSPGLGDTAMYLCATSSDSTDTQYFGPGTRLTVL.

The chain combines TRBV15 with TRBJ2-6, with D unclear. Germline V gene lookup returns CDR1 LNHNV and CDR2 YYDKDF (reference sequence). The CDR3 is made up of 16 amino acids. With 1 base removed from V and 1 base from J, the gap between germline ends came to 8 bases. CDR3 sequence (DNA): TGTGCCACCAGCAGAGGCAGCGTGTCTGGGGCCAACGTCCTGACTTTC. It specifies CATSRGSVSGANVLTF.

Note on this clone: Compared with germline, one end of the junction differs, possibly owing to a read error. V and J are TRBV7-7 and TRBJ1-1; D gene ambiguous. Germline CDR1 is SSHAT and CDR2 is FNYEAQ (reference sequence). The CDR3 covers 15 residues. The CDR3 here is CASSLTTGENTEAFF. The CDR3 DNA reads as TGTGCTAGCAGCTTGACTACGGGAGAGAACACTGAAGCTTTCTTT.

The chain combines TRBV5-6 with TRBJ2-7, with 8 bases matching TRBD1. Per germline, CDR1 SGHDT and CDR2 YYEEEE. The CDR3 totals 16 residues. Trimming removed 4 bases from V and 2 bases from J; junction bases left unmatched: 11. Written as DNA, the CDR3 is TGTGCCAGCAGCCAGAAGGGGACAGGTATTGCCTACGAGCAGTACTTC. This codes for CASSQKGTGIAYEQYF.

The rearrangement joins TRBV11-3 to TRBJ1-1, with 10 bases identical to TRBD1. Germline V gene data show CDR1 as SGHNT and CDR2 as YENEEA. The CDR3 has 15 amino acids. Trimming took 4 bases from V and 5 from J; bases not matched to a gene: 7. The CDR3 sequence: CASSSIDRGRTEAFF. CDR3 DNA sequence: TGTGCCAGCAGCTCAATTGACAGGGGGCGGACTGAAGCTTTCTTT.

The CDR3 nucleotides read TGTGCCAGCAGTTTTTCGGGGAGGGAGCTGTTTTTT. This codes for CASSFSGRELFF. The chain employs TRBV28 and TRBJ2-2; possibly TRBD2 for D (5 bases). CDR3 length: 12 residues. Trimming pared 3 bases from V and 9 bases from J, leaving 8 bases between. Looked up from germline, CDR1 is MDHEN and CDR2 is SYDVKM.

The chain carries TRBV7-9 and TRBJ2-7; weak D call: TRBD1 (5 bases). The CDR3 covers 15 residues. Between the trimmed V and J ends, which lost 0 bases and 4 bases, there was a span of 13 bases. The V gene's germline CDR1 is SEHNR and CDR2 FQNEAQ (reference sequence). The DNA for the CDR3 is TGTGCCAGCAGCTTAGCCTCCGGCAGGGCTTACGAGCAGTACTTC. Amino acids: CASSLASGRAYEQYF.

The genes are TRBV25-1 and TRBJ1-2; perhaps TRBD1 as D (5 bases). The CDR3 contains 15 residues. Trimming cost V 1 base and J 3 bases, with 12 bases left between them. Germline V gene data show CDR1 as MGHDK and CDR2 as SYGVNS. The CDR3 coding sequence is TGTGCCAGCAGTGAATCCCCCGAGGGGCACTATGGCTACACCTTC. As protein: CASSESPEGHYGYTF.

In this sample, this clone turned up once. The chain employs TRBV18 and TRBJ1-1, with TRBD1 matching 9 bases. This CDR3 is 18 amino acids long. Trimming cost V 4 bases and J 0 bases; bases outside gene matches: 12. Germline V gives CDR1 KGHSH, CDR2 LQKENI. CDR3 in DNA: TGTGCCAGCTCACTTCGGCCGGGACAGGGCTTGGTGAACACTGAAGCTTTCTTT. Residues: CASSLRPGQGLVNTEAFF.

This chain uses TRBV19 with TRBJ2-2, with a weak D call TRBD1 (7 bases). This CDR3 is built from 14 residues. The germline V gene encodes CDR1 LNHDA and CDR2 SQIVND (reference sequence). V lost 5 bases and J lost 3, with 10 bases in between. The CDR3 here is CASSVRGDTGELFF. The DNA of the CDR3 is TGTGCCAGTAGTGTCAGGGGGGACACCGGGGAGCTGTTTTTT.

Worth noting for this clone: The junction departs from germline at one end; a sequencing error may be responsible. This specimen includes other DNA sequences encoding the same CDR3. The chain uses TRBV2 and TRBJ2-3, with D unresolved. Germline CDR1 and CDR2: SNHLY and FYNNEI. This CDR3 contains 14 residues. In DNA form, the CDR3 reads TGTGCCAGCATGGCGGATAGCCTCACAGATACACAGTATTTT. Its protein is CASMADSLTDTQYF.

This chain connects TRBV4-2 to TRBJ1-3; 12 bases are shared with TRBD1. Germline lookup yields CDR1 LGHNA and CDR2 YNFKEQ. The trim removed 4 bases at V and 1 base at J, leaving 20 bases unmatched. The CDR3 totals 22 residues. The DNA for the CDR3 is TGTGCCAGCAGCCCTCATCAGGGGGGACAGGGGGCTGTAGAATGGTCTGGAAACACCATATATTTT. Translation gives CASSPHQGGQGAVEWSGNTIYF.

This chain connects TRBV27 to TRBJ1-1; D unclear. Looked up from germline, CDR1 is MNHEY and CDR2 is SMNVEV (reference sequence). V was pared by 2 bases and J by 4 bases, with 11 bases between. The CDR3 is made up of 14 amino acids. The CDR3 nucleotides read TGTGCCAGCAGTTTAAGGCACTTTAGCACTGAAGCTTTCTTT. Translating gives CASSLRHFSTEAFF.